Sequencing of this T cell receptor (beta chain) was carried out in a study of T cell responses to AZD1222 COVID-19 vaccine. On this clone: Its antigen is not known.

Study outcomes and limitations: It should be noted that donors were predominantly white British and more often female, and clonal diversity was possibly underestimated. The study found vaccine-associated CD4 TCRs spanning spike, dominant at 160-218 and 743-854.

Clones were sequenced by immunoSEQ multiplex PCR, and TCRdb holds only the in-frame ones, with some missing. The sample has about 150,000 clones; around 87% are singletons. The ends lost 1 base at V and 2 bases at J; junction bases unmatched: 5. Germline CDR1 is LNHDA and CDR2 is SQIVND (reference sequence). This CDR3 comprises 16 residues. Here the sequenced sample was peripheral blood, taken 28 days after the second AZD1222 dose. The sequence derives from an adult who received the AZD1222 COVID-19 vaccine. V usage is TRBV19 and J usage is TRBJ2-7; 10 bases are a match to TRBD1. CDR3: CASSIAGQGKTYEQYF. The CDR3 coding sequence is TGTGCCAGTAGTATAGCGGGACAGGGGAAAACCTACGAGCAGTACTTC.